The 9 T cell receptor beta chains given below trace back to one sample, sequenced in a study of blood T cells in healthy people across ages. The use of a sample-barcoded 5' primer and a J-beta primer mix characterized a second PCR of 7 to 11 cycles. TCRdb passed the 5' RACE reads through MiXCR, listing each CDR3 protein once. In the table there are roughly 1.6 million distinct CDR3 sequences, approximately 32% of which are singletons. The sample comprised blood. Receptors originate from a woman younger than 45 in good health.

A few counts support this clonotype. The V gene is TRBV20-1, the J gene TRBJ2-6; the match to TRBD2 covers 7 bases. Germline V gene lookup returns CDR1 DFQATT and CDR2 SNEGSKA (reference sequence). The CDR3 consists of 15 residues. With V trimmed by 6 bases and J by 2 bases, 7 bases remained unmatched. The CDR3 region has the DNA TGCAGTGCCCGACCCCTAGCGGCTGGGGCCAACGTCCTGACTTTC. Translated: CSARPLAAGANVLTF.

This rearrangement joins TRBV6-5 to TRBJ1-1; a possible D gene is TRBD1 (6 bases). Trimming cost V 7 bases and J 8 bases, with 11 bases left between them. CDR1 and CDR2 from the germline V gene are MNHEY and SVGAGI. The CDR3 has 11 amino acids. The CDR3 coding sequence is TGTGCCAGCAATAAACAGGGAGAAGCTTTCTTT. Residues: CASNKQGEAFF.

This clonotype was observed a handful of times. This sequence joins TRBV7-9 and TRBJ2-7, with D perhaps assigned TRBD1 or TRBD2 (5 bases each). V dropped 5 bases and J dropped 0 bases, with 17 bases sitting between them. The length of the CDR3 is 16 residues. CDR1 SEHNR and CDR2 FQNEAQ come from the germline V gene (reference sequence). The CDR3: CASSPAGTFSSYEQYF. The CDR3 nucleotides are TGTGCCAGCAGCCCGGCCGGGACGTTCAGCTCCTACGAGCAGTACTTC.

The chain is built from TRBV11-2 and TRBJ2-1, with a weak D call TRBD2 (5 bases). Germline lookup yields CDR1 SGHAT and CDR2 FQNNGV. CDR3 size: 14 residues. The V gene lost 5 bases and the J gene lost 5 bases, with 13 bases spanning the gap. The CDR3 region is CASSHPRGNNEQFF. DNA for the CDR3: TGTGCCAGCAGCCACCCCCGGGGAAACAATGAGCAGTTCTTC.

The V gene is TRBV13, the J gene TRBJ1-2; 7 bases are shared with TRBD1. There are 12 residues in the CDR3. J was trimmed by 8 bases and V by 3 bases; bases with no gene match: 3. The V gene's germline CDR1 is PRHDT and CDR2 FYEKMQ (reference sequence). The CDR3 DNA reads TGTGCCAGCAGCTTCGGGACAGAGGGCTACACCTTC. It encodes CASSFGTEGYTF.

V usage is TRBV7-9 and J usage is TRBJ2-1, with TRBD1 matching 9 bases. The J call is uncertain, as TRBJ2-7 better fits the DNA end. The V gene's germline CDR1 is SEHNR and CDR2 FQNEAQ (reference sequence). CDR3 length: 15 residues. The CDR3 protein is CASSEYRDRDNEQYF. The DNA of the CDR3 is TGTGCCAGCAGCGAGTACCGGGACAGGGACAATGAGCAGTACTTC.

This clonotype was detected only a few times. The chain couples TRBV29-1 to TRBJ2-3, with D unclear. The germline V and J ends were trimmed by 7 bases and 1 base, with 9 bases remaining between them. CDR1 and CDR2 (germline): SQVTM, ANQGSEA. This CDR3 is built from 12 residues. CDR3 protein: CSGADGTDTQYF. CDR3 in DNA: TGCAGCGGGGCCGATGGCACAGATACGCAGTATTTT.

This clonotype was seen more than once but under ten times. The chain recombines TRBV4-1 with TRBJ2-1; either TRBD1 or TRBD2 may fit D (5 bases each). From germline, CDR1 is MGHRA and CDR2 YSYEKL. V dropped 4 bases and J dropped 0 bases, with 13 bases sitting between them. The CDR3 is made up of 16 amino acids. The CDR3 loop is CASSRGSGNSYNEQFF. CDR3 coding DNA: TGCGCCAGCAGCCGGGGGAGCGGAAACTCCTACAATGAGCAGTTCTTC.

The chain links TRBV27 to TRBJ1-1; weak D call: TRBD1 (5 bases). Germline V gives CDR1 MNHEY, CDR2 SMNVEV (reference sequence). The CDR3 runs 15 residues. Trimming left V 4 bases short and J 4 bases short, with 16 bases between. The CDR3 nucleotides are TGTGCCAGCAGTTCGGGACCGCGTCTCGGCACTGAAGCTTTCTTT. Translating it yields CASSSGPRLGTEAFF.